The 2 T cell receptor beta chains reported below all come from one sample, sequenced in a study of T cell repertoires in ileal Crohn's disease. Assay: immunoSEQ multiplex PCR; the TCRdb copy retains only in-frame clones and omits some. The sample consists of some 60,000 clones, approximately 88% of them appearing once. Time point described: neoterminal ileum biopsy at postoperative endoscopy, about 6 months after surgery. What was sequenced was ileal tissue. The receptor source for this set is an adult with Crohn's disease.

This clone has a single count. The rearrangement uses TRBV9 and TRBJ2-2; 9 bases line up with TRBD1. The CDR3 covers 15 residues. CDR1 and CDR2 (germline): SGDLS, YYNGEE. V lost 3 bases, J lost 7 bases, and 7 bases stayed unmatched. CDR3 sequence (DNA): TGTGCCAGCAGCGAAGGGACAGGGCACGGCGGGGAGCTGTTTTTT. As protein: CASSEGTGHGGELFF.

Here the CDR3 reads CASSVDRRGYTF. The CDR3 DNA follows: TGTGCCAGCAGCGTGGACAGACGTGGCTACACCTTC. The V gene is TRBV2, the J gene TRBJ1-2; D is possibly TRBD1 (6 bases). Germline V gene lookup returns CDR1 SNHLY and CDR2 FYNNEI. The length of the CDR3 is 12 residues. Trimming removed 6 bases at V and 7 bases at J, with 12 bases between. Complete variable domain (other parts from reference TRBV2 and TRBJ1-2): EPEVTQTPSHQVTQMGQEVILRCVPISNHLYFYWYRQILGQKVEFLVSFYNNEISEKSEIFDDQFSVERPDGSNFTLKIRSTKLEDSAMYFCASSVDRRGYTFGSGTRLTVV.